This T cell receptor beta chain was observed in a study of blood T cell repertoires in COVID-19. Study details: Collection of acute and convalescent COVID-19 samples took place in the United States, Italy and Spain. The analysed material was cDNA or gDNA that came from T cells, B-cell-depleted T cells, or PBMCs.

In the source study's methods: Amplification of reference gene primers was used by the study to estimate nucleated cell counts. Clones were read by immunoSEQ multiplex PCR, and TCRdb kept only the in-frame ones, dropping some. V and J calls and clone size are those listed in that table; D and trimming were worked out from the DNA. The repertoire includes roughly 160,000 clones, roughly 88% of them detected once, and approximately 2.4% sits in the top ten. Germline lookup yields CDR1 DFQATT and CDR2 SNEGSKA (reference sequence). The CDR3 extends over 11 amino acids. The germline V and J ends were trimmed by 1 base and 10 bases, with 10 bases remaining between them. This clone showed up just once.

The source is a man younger than 35 with acute or convalescent COVID-19. The gene calls are TRBV20-1 and TRBJ1-1; D not resolved. Sequenced: peripheral blood. The CDR3 spells CSARVVGRAFF. In DNA, the CDR3 is TGCAGTGCTAGAGTGGTGGGGAGAGCTTTCTTT.